A selection of T cell receptor beta chains follows, all from one sample in a study of OX40 agonist ivuxolimab in advanced cancers. This table comes from immunoSEQ multiplex PCR, and its TCRdb copy is limited to in-frame clones, with some not included. Of approximately 160,000 clones in the sample, 94% were seen once. Sequencing was performed on CD4+ or CD8+ T cells sorted from blood, taken in a trial of the OX40 agonist ivuxolimab. The receptors come from an adult with an advanced solid tumor such as melanoma, head and neck, liver or kidney cancer. The CDR3 runs from the conserved cysteine through the conserved F or W. Fields, in order: J gene, clone size, D gene, V gene, CDR3 protein, CDR3 DNA. The D gene is left open where the match is weak. A clone size is listed for some rows: how often the clone was seen (once, few, many), or a class if it is expanded.

>TRBJ2-3|NA|TRBD1|TRBV7-7
CASSRDRGTDTQYF
TGTGCTAGCAGCCGGGACAGGGGGACAGATACGCAGTATTTT
>TRBJ1-2|NA|NA|TRBV14
CASSQEGFFYGYTF
TGTGCCAGCAGCCAGGAGGGCTTTTTCTATGGCTACACCTTC
>TRBJ1-4|NA|NA|TRBV4-2
CASSQVGGLDEKLFF
TGTGCCAGCAGCCAAGTCGGGGGACTTGATGAAAAACTGTTTTTT
>TRBJ1-4|once|TRBD1|TRBV7-2
CASSLGQGREKLFF
TGTGCCAGCAGCCTAGGACAGGGGAGGGAAAAACTGTTTTTT
>TRBJ1-1|NA|TRBD1|TRBV11-2
CASSSQGGTEAFF
TGTGCCAGCAGTTCTCAGGGGGGCACTGAAGCTTTCTTT
>TRBJ1-1|NA|NA|TRBV11-2
CASSLRGLNTEAFF
TGTGCCAGCAGCTTACGGGGGTTGAACACTGAAGCTTTCTTT
>TRBJ2-3|NA|NA|TRBV9
CASSVMDTQYF
TGTGCCAGCAGCGTAATGGATACGCAGTATTTT
>TRBJ2-1|NA|TRBD2|TRBV18
CASSPSGVAGGNEQFF
TGTGCCAGCTCACCCTCGGGGGTAGCGGGGGGTAATGAGCAGTTCTTC
>TRBJ1-2|once|NA|TRBV11-2
CASRATPTVYGYTF
TGTGCCAGCAGAGCTACCCCGACAGTCTATGGCTACACCTTC
>TRBJ1-4|NA|TRBD1|TRBV28
CASSSTGAANEKLFF
TGTGCCAGCAGCTCGACAGGGGCTGCTAATGAAAAACTGTTTTTT
>TRBJ2-2|NA|NA|TRBV5-1
CASSLGTMGYTGELFF
TGCGCCAGCAGCTTGGGGACAATGGGGTACACCGGGGAGCTGTTTTTT
>TRBJ1-2|many|TRBD1|TRBV4-1
CASSGRDRVRDGYTF
TGCGCCAGCAGCGGCCGGGACAGGGTACGGGATGGCTACACCTTC
>TRBJ2-3|once|NA|TRBV9
CASSVGTASTDTQYF
TGTGCCAGCAGCGTCGGGACTGCAAGCACAGATACGCAGTATTTT
>TRBJ2-1|NA|NA|TRBV7-7
CASSLVAGEKGDEQFF
TGTGCTAGCAGCTTAGTTGCAGGGGAGAAGGGGGATGAGCAGTTCTTC
>TRBJ2-3|NA|TRBD2|TRBV4-3
CASSQDLRGSGTDTQYF
TGCGCCAGCAGCCAAGATCTGCGCGGGAGTGGCACAGATACGCAGTATTTT
>TRBJ2-7|NA|NA|TRBV19
CASSKRAISNEQYF
TGTGCCAGTAGTAAGAGGGCGATATCTAACGAGCAGTACTTC
>TRBJ2-2|NA|TRBD1|TRBV19
CASRQGRPNTGELFF
TGTGCCAGTAGACAGGGGCGCCCGAACACCGGGGAGCTGTTTTTT
>TRBJ2-2|NA|TRBD1|TRBV4-1
CASSQDVRTGNTGELFF
TGCGCCAGCAGCCAAGATGTAAGGACAGGTAACACCGGGGAGCTGTTTTTT
>TRBJ1-2|NA|NA|TRBV9
CASSGGQIYGYTF
TGTGCCAGCAGCGGCGGACAAATCTATGGCTACACCTTC
>TRBJ2-3|once|TRBD1|TRBV6-4
CASSVGQRADTQYF
TGTGCCAGCAGCGTGGGACAGAGGGCAGATACGCAGTATTTT
>TRBJ1-2|NA|NA|TRBV4-3
CASSQGGGANYGYTF
TGCGCCAGCAGCCAAGGTGGGGGAGCTAACTATGGCTACACCTTC
>TRBJ1-2|NA|TRBD1|TRBV5-4
CASSLDPTGGWSYGYTF
TGTGCCAGCAGCTTGGACCCGACAGGGGGCTGGAGCTATGGCTACACCTTC
>TRBJ2-5|NA|TRBD2|TRBV10-1
CASSEPGGSGAQYF
TGCGCCAGCAGTGAGCCGGGGGGATCCGGCGCCCAGTACTTC
>TRBJ2-7|NA|TRBD1|TRBV20-1
CSAQGAGEQYF
TGCAGTGCTCAGGGGGCTGGGGAGCAGTACTTC
>TRBJ2-3|NA|TRBD1|TRBV30
CAWRGKGLTGNPDTQYF
TGTGCCTGGAGGGGAAAGGGGTTGACAGGGAACCCAGATACGCAGTATTTT
>TRBJ1-2|few|NA|TRBV6-4
CASSDGSYGYTF
TGTGCCAGCAGTGACGGGAGCTATGGCTACACCTTC
>TRBJ2-1|once|TRBD1|TRBV27
CASRPGTGQTGNEQFF
TGTGCCAGCAGACCAGGCACGGGACAGACGGGGAATGAGCAGTTCTTC
>TRBJ1-2|NA|TRBD1|TRBV5-1
CASREGQNYGYTF
TGCGCCAGCAGGGAGGGACAGAACTATGGCTACACCTTC
>TRBJ1-3|NA|NA|TRBV11-2
CASSLVGSSGNTIYF
TGTGCCAGCAGCTTAGTCGGCAGTTCTGGAAACACCATATATTTT
>TRBJ2-5|NA|TRBD2|TRBV7-2
CASSHGVAGGQETQYF
TGTGCCAGCAGCCACGGGGTAGCGGGGGGGCAAGAGACCCAGTACTTC
>TRBJ2-3|NA|NA|TRBV6-1
CASSEGVGMDTQYF
TGTGCCAGCAGTGAGGGGGTGGGGATGGATACGCAGTATTTT
>TRBJ2-1|NA|TRBD2|TRBV11-2
CASSSASGTRARNEQFF
TGTGCCAGCAGCTCGGCTAGCGGGACCCGGGCCAGGAATGAGCAGTTCTTC
>TRBJ2-7|NA|NA|TRBV5-4
CASSTQQGIHEQYF
TGTGCCAGCAGCACCCAACAGGGTATACACGAGCAGTACTTC
>TRBJ1-2|NA|NA|TRBV6-5
CASSLRGRDYGYTF
TGTGCCAGCAGTTTACGGGGCAGGGACTATGGCTACACCTTC
>TRBJ1-1|NA|NA|TRBV19
CASSIVGGHPNTEAFF
TGTGCCAGTAGTATAGTAGGCGGACACCCGAACACTGAAGCTTTCTTT
>TRBJ2-7|NA|TRBD2|TRBV5-1
CASSLTGLAGGEQYF
TGCGCCAGCAGCTTGACCGGACTAGCGGGAGGCGAGCAGTACTTC
>TRBJ2-1|NA|NA|TRBV23-1
CASSHPAGTAGRGQFF
TGCGCCAGCAGTCACCCCGCCGGGACAGCGGGTCGGGGGCAGTTCTTC
>TRBJ1-5|once|NA|TRBV7-5
CARSLGKPHQPQHF
TGTGCCAGAAGCTTAGGGAAACCTCACCAGCCCCAGCATTTT
>TRBJ1-3|NA|TRBD1|TRBV5-1
CASSPTGTGVGNTIYF
TGCGCCAGCAGCCCTACCGGGACAGGGGTTGGAAACACCATATATTTT
>TRBJ1-4|once|NA|TRBV5-6
CASSLLGEGEKLFF
TGTGCCAGCAGCTTGTTAGGGGAAGGGGAAAAACTGTTTTTT
>TRBJ2-2|NA|TRBD2|TRBV11-2
CASSLMGLAGNIVGELFF
TGTGCCAGCAGCTTAATGGGACTAGCGGGAAATATTGTCGGGGAGCTGTTTTTT
>TRBJ1-4|NA|TRBD1|TRBV9
CASSPSMGQLDNEKLFF
TGTGCCAGCAGCCCATCGATGGGACAGTTAGATAATGAAAAACTGTTTTTT
>TRBJ2-7|NA|NA|TRBV7-2
CASSSTTGVGEQYF
TGTGCCAGCAGCAGTACGACAGGTGTTGGGGAGCAGTACTTC
>TRBJ2-7|NA|NA|TRBV9
CASSPGEYEQYF
TGTGCCAGCAGCCCGGGGGAATACGAGCAGTACTTC
>TRBJ2-3|NA|TRBD1|TRBV9
CASSVAWGQLTATDTQYF
TGTGCCAGCAGCGTAGCGTGGGGACAGTTGACGGCCACAGATACGCAGTATTTT
>TRBJ2-3|NA|NA|TRBV18
CASSPYTDTQYF
TGTGCCAGCTCACCCTACACAGATACGCAGTATTTT
>TRBJ2-3|NA|NA|TRBV11-3
CASSSGLNTYTDTQYF
TGTGCCAGCAGCTCAGGTTTGAATACCTACACAGATACGCAGTATTTT
>TRBJ1-2|NA|NA|TRBV4-1
CASNHRASNYGYTF
TGCGCCAGCAATCACAGGGCTTCTAACTATGGCTACACCTTC
>TRBJ2-5|NA|TRBD2|TRBV7-8
CASSLALAGEGETQYF
TGTGCCAGCAGCTTAGCCCTAGCGGGGGAAGGAGAGACCCAGTACTTC
>TRBJ2-5|NA|NA|TRBV19
CASRGRVQETQYF
TGTGCCAGTAGAGGGCGAGTCCAAGAGACCCAGTACTTC
>TRBJ2-3|NA|NA|TRBV9
CASSVGTRDADTQYF
TGTGCCAGCAGCGTAGGTACCAGGGATGCAGATACGCAGTATTTT
>TRBJ2-6|NA|NA|TRBV9
CASSGGVGANVLTF
TGTGCCAGCAGCGGGGGAGTAGGGGCCAACGTCCTGACTTTC
>TRBJ2-2|NA|NA|TRBV10-3
CAISPTQTAGELFF
TGTGCCATCAGTCCAACGCAGACGGCCGGGGAGCTGTTTTTT
>TRBJ1-6|few|NA|TRBV6-6
CASSDSSYNSPLHF
TGTGCCAGCAGTGACAGCTCCTATAATTCACCCCTCCACTTT
>TRBJ2-2|NA|NA|TRBV7-9
CASSPDTLTGELFF
TGTGCCAGCAGCCCAGACACCCTCACCGGGGAGCTGTTTTTT
>TRBJ1-1|NA|NA|TRBV28
CASSPPDRLNTEAFF
TGTGCCAGCAGCCCACCTGACAGGCTGAACACTGAAGCTTTCTTT
>TRBJ1-1|NA|NA|TRBV6-6
CASSYSFGRGNTEAFF
TGTGCCAGCAGTTACTCTTTTGGCAGGGGCAACACTGAAGCTTTCTTT
>TRBJ2-7|NA|NA|TRBV28
CASSPLEGGSYEQYF
TGTGCCAGCAGCCCTCTCGAGGGAGGCTCCTACGAGCAGTACTTC
>TRBJ2-1|NA|TRBD1|TRBV4-3
CASSQDRGTGITYEQFF
TGCGCCAGCAGCCAAGATAGAGGGACAGGGATTACCTATGAGCAGTTCTTC
>TRBJ1-2|NA|TRBD1|TRBV28
CASTLVGQGSYGYTF
TGTGCCAGCACCCTGGTGGGACAGGGCTCCTATGGCTACACCTTC